A single sample is the source of the 26 T cell receptor beta chains below, sequenced in a study of blood T cell repertoires in COVID-19. Produced via immunoSEQ multiplex PCR; TCRdb's table is partial and in-frame only. The sample yields about 130,000 clones, about 85% seen once. The sequenced sample consisted of peripheral blood. These receptors were taken from a man in his forties or fifties with active or convalescent COVID-19.

The gene calls are TRBV18 and TRBJ2-3, with TRBD2 matching 9 bases. The CDR3 covers 15 residues. Germline V gene lookup returns CDR1 KGHSH and CDR2 LQKENI. V shed 1 base and J 3 bases; nucleotides not matched to a gene: 2. The CDR3 nucleotides read TGTGCCAGCTCACCACGAGCGGGGGGAACAGATACGCAGTATTTT. Amino acids: CASSPRAGGTDTQYF.

The rearrangement links TRBV6-5 to TRBJ2-2, with 8 bases identical to TRBD2. The CDR3 consists of 14 residues. Germline loops: CDR1 MNHEY, CDR2 SVGAGI. V trimming: 7 bases; J trimming: 6 bases; junction bases outside the gene matches: 7. The CDR3 region is CASKTGGLAGELFF. CDR3 in DNA: TGTGCCAGCAAAACGGGGGGGTTGGCCGGGGAGCTGTTTTTT.

This clone was recorded once. This chain joins TRBV10-1 and TRBJ2-1, with TRBD2 matching over 11 bases. The junction had 11 bases not matched to a gene; V was cut back by 6 bases and J by 10 bases. Germline loops: CDR1 WNHNN, CDR2 SYGVQD (reference sequence). CDR3 size: 15 residues. The CDR3 is CASRTTSGESGEQFF. CDR3 nucleotide sequence: TGCGCCAGCAGGACGACTAGCGGGGAGAGCGGAGAGCAGTTCTTC.

This chain connects TRBV11-2 to TRBJ2-5, with no clear D. The CDR3 has 13 amino acids. Germline values: CDR1 SGHAT, CDR2 FQNNGV. The germline V and J ends were trimmed by 3 bases and 4 bases, with 9 bases remaining between them. CDR3 nucleotide sequence: TGTGCCAGCAGCTTCCTACCGCGAGAGACCCAGTACTTC. Translated: CASSFLPRETQYF.

V usage is TRBV6-1 and J usage is TRBJ2-7; D gene unclear. V lost 0 bases to trimming and J lost 3 bases, with 12 bases between them. CDR3 length equals 15 residues. The germline CDR1 and CDR2 sequences are MNHNS and SASEGT. CDR3 in amino acids: CASSEARQGYYEQYF. The CDR3 coding sequence is TGTGCCAGCAGTGAAGCGCGGCAAGGCTACTACGAGCAGTACTTC.

The chain couples TRBV30 to TRBJ2-3, with D perhaps TRBD2 (6 bases). The germline V and J ends were trimmed by 4 bases and 6 bases, with 11 bases remaining between them. There are 12 residues in the CDR3. Germline-derived CDR1 and CDR2 are GTSNPN and SVGIG (reference sequence). The CDR3 sequence is CAWIAGSDTQYF. The CDR3 DNA follows: TGTGCCTGGATCGCGGGGTCGGATACGCAGTATTTT.

This sequence joins TRBV12-5 and TRBJ2-5; D gene ambiguous. Trimming pared 9 bases from V and 5 bases from J, leaving 13 bases between. The length of the CDR3 is 12 residues. Germline CDR1 reads LGHNT; CDR2 reads FRNRAP. CDR3: CASSWLVETQYF. CDR3 coding DNA: TGTGCTAGCTCTTGGTTAGTGGAGACCCAGTACTTC.

The chain joins TRBV6-2 or TRBV6-3 to TRBJ1-5; D gene ambiguous. The CDR3 contains 15 residues. V gave up 5 bases and J gave up 1 base, with 12 bases separating them. The germline V gene encodes CDR1 MNHEY and CDR2 SVGEGT. CDR3 residues: CASSRRGLSNQPQHF. The DNA of the CDR3 is TGTGCCAGCAGTAGGAGAGGTTTGAGCAATCAGCCCCAGCATTTT.

The chain has TRBV18 and TRBJ2-1; a possible D gene is TRBD1 (6 bases). The length of the CDR3 is 14 residues. Trimming cost V 3 bases and J 5 bases, with 11 bases left between them. CDR1 is KGHSH, CDR2 LQKENI, per germline. CDR3 in amino acids: CASSPATGDNEQFF. DNA of the CDR3: TGTGCCAGCTCACCCGCGACAGGCGACAATGAGCAGTTCTTC.

This chain uses TRBV3-1 (or the pseudogene TRBV3-2) with TRBJ2-1; D perhaps matches TRBD2 (6 bases). The CDR3 spans 14 residues. The germline V gene has CDR1 LGHDT and CDR2 YNNKEL (reference sequence). V dropped 4 bases and J dropped 3 bases, with 10 bases sitting between them. The CDR3: CASSLRDFYNEQFF. The CDR3 bases are TGTGCCAGCAGCCTCCGGGACTTCTACAATGAGCAGTTCTTC.

This clone came up many times. This rearrangement joins TRBV7-9 to TRBJ1-3, with D possibly being TRBD1 (5 bases). Trimming removed 1 base from V and 0 bases from J, with 13 bases in between. The CDR3 extends over 17 amino acids. The germline V gene has CDR1 SEHNR and CDR2 FQNEAQ (reference sequence). The CDR3 coding sequence is TGTGCCAGCAGCTTAGGGGCGGGGGATTACTCTGGAAACACCATATATTTT. It specifies CASSLGAGDYSGNTIYF.

The chain combines TRBV7-9 with TRBJ1-2; D is possibly TRBD1 (5 bases). V dropped 2 bases and J dropped 8 bases, with 15 bases sitting between them. The germline CDR1 and CDR2 sequences are SEHNR and FQNEAQ (reference sequence). The CDR3 contains 14 residues. In DNA, the CDR3 is TGTGCCAGCAGCTTAAATAAAGTGGGGCTGGGCTACACCTTC. Protein sequence: CASSLNKVGLGYTF.

V and J are TRBV18 and TRBJ2-5; weak D call: TRBD1 (6 bases). V was pared by 3 bases and J by 0 bases, with 11 bases between. The CDR3 spans 15 residues. Germline-derived CDR1 and CDR2 are KGHSH and LQKENI. The chain's CDR3 is CASSPFRDNQETQYF. The CDR3 nucleotides read TGTGCCAGCTCACCGTTCCGGGACAACCAAGAGACCCAGTACTTC.

The J gene is TRBJ2-5, the V gene TRBV11-2; the match to TRBD1 covers 9 bases. The germline gives CDR1 SGHAT, CDR2 FQNNGV. With 4 bases clipped from V and 1 base from J, the junction kept 4 bases outside the gene matches. The CDR3 totals 15 residues. The CDR3 loop is CASSSWTGVQETQYF. DNA of the CDR3: TGTGCCAGCAGCTCTTGGACAGGGGTCCAAGAGACCCAGTACTTC.

J is TRBJ2-2 and V is TRBV18; tentatively, D is TRBD2 (6 bases). This CDR3 is built from 13 residues. V dropped 5 bases and J dropped 8 bases, with 12 bases sitting between them. Germline V gene data show CDR1 as KGHSH and CDR2 as LQKENI. The CDR3 DNA follows: TGTGCCAGCTCAGGAGGGCTTCAAGGGGAGCTGTTTTTT. It is translated as CASSGGLQGELFF.

The chain links TRBV21-1 to TRBJ2-3; no DNA check was done on the table's D call, TRBD2. TRBV21-1 is an annotated pseudogene. The CDR3 is 13 residues long. CDR3 sequence: CASDYGSTDTQYF. The CDR3 DNA sequence: TGTGCCAGCGACTACGGAAGCACAGATACGCAGTATTTT.

V gene TRBV9 combines with J gene TRBJ2-7, with D possibly TRBD2 on 5 matching bases. The length of the CDR3 is 14 residues. Looked up from germline, CDR1 is SGDLS and CDR2 is YYNGEE. Trimming left V 0 bases short and J 6 bases short, with 13 bases between. The CDR3 loop is CASSVVDGRGEQYF. CDR3 bases: TGTGCCAGCAGCGTAGTCGACGGACGGGGCGAGCAGTACTTC.

For the CDR3, the DNA is TGTGCCAGCAGTACCCCAGGGGCAGGGAAAGAGACCCAGTACTTC. Translated, it gives CASSTPGAGKETQYF. The rearrangement links TRBV6-5 to TRBJ2-5, with D perhaps matching TRBD1 (6 bases). This CDR3 spans 15 amino acids. Trimming pared 5 bases from V and 3 bases from J, leaving 16 bases between. CDR1 and CDR2 from the germline V gene are MNHEY and SVGAGI.

The chain joins TRBV5-8 to TRBJ2-5; a possible D gene is TRBD1 (6 bases). The CDR3 consists of 15 residues. Trimming cost V 3 bases and J 1 base, with 13 bases left between them. The V gene's germline CDR1 is SGHTS and CDR2 YDEGEE. CDR3 sequence: CASSSGQTIQETQYF. CDR3 sequence (DNA): TGTGCCAGCAGCTCAGGACAGACGATCCAAGAGACCCAGTACTTC.

V usage is TRBV29-1 and J usage is TRBJ1-1; TRBD1 matches 9 bases. Unmatched junction bases numbered 9, after V lost 8 bases and J lost 5 bases. CDR3 length: 13 residues. Germline CDR1 is SQVTM and CDR2 is ANQGSEA. CDR3 region: CSSKQGAATEAFF. In DNA form, the CDR3 reads TGCAGCTCAAAACAGGGGGCGGCGACTGAAGCTTTCTTT.

The V call is TRBV15, the J call TRBJ1-6, with D maybe TRBD1 (6 bases). The CDR3 sequence is 14 residues long. With 2 bases removed from V and 7 bases from J, the gap between germline ends came to 9 bases. Germline CDR1 reads LNHNV; CDR2 reads YYDKDF (reference sequence). The CDR3 loop reads CATSRTGNNSPLHF. The CDR3, as DNA: TGTGCCACCAGCAGAACAGGGAACAATTCACCCCTCCACTTT.

The chain carries TRBV3-1 (or the pseudogene TRBV3-2) and TRBJ2-5, with 11 nucleotides matching TRBD2. The CDR3 runs to 16 residues. V trimming: 4 bases; J trimming: 3 bases; junction bases outside the gene matches: 7. Germline CDR1 is LGHDT and CDR2 is YNNKEL (reference sequence). DNA for the CDR3: TGTGCCAGCAGCCTTCGGACTAGCGGGCCTAAAGAGACCCAGTACTTC. This encodes CASSLRTSGPKETQYF.

The chain has TRBV9 and TRBJ1-2; D gene ambiguous. Deletions cut 0 bases from V and 0 bases from J, with 9 bases between. This CDR3 has 15 amino acids. Looked up from germline, CDR1 is SGDLS and CDR2 is YYNGEE. The CDR3 region is CASSVAWGANYGYTF. CDR3 DNA: TGTGCCAGCAGCGTAGCATGGGGAGCTAACTATGGCTACACCTTC.

This clone has only one observation. The chain carries TRBV10-3 and TRBJ1-2; 7 bases map to TRBD1. Trimming took 8 bases from V and 8 from J; bases not matched to a gene: 14. The CDR3 is made up of 14 amino acids. Germline V gives CDR1 ENHRY, CDR2 SYGVKD. The CDR3: CAILKSRQGEGYTF. For the CDR3, the DNA is TGTGCCATCCTAAAGTCGCGACAGGGTGAAGGCTACACCTTC.

Concerning this clone: Other DNA sequences within the sample encode an identical CDR3. CDR3 sequence (DNA): TGTGCCAGCAGGGGACAGGGGGGTCAGCCCCAGCATTTT. This sequence encodes CASRGQGGQPQHF. The rearrangement links TRBV6-5 to TRBJ1-5, with 11 bases aligning to TRBD1. Germline CDR1 MNHEY, CDR2 SVGAGI. There are 13 residues in the CDR3. Trimming cost V 6 bases and J 6 bases; bases outside gene matches: 1.

J is TRBJ2-5 and V is TRBV5-1, with 8 bases lining up with TRBD2. Trimming took 5 bases from V and 3 from J; bases not matched to a gene: 9. CDR1 and CDR2 from the germline V gene are SGHRS and YFSETQ. This CDR3 has 15 residues. Here the CDR3 reads CASSILGGGKETQYF. The CDR3 DNA sequence: TGCGCCAGCAGTATCCTTGGCGGGGGGAAAGAGACCCAGTACTTC. The complete variable domain, with remaining parts taken from reference TRBV5-1 and TRBJ2-5, reads KAGVTQTPRYLIKTRGQQVTLSCSPISGHRSVSWYQQTPGQGLQFLFEYFSETQRNKGNFPGRFSGRQFSNSRSEMNVSTLELGDSALYLCASSILGGGKETQYFGPGTRLLVL.